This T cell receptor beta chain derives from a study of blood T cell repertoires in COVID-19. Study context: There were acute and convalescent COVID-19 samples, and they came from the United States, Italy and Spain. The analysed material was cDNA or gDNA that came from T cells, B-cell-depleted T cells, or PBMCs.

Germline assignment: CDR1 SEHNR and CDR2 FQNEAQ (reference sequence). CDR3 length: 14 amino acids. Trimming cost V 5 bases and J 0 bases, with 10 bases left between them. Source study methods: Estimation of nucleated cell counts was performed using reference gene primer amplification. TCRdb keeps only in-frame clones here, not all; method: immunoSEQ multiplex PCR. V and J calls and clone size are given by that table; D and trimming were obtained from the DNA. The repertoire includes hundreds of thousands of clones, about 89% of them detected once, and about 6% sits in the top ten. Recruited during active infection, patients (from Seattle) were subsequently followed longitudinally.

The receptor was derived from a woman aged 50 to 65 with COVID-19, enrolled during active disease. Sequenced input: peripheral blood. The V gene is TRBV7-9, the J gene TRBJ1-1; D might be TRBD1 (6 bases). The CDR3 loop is CASSPSGVNTEAFF. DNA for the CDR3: TGTGCCAGCAGCCCCTCAGGGGTGAACACTGAAGCTTTCTTT.